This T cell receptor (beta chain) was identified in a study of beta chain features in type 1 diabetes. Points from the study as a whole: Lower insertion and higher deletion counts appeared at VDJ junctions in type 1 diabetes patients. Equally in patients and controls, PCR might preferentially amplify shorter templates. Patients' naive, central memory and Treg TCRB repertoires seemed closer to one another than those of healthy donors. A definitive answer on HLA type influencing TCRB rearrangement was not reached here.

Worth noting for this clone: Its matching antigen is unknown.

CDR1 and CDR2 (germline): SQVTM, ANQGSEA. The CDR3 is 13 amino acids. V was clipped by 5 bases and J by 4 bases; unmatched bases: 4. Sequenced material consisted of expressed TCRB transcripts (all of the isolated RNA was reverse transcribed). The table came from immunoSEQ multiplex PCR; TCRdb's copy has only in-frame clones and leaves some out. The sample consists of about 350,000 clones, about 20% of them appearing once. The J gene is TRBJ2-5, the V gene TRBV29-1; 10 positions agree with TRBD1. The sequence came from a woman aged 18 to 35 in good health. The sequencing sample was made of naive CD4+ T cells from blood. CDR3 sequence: CSVPGTGAETQYF. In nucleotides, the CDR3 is TGCAGCGTTCCAGGGACAGGGGCAGAGACCCAGTACTTC.